The 30 T cell receptor beta chains below all came from one sample that was sequenced in a study of T cells in women clearing cervical HPV infection. Using immunoSEQ multiplex PCR, the repertoire was profiled, and TCRdb retains in-frame clones only, with some absent. The listing contains about 30,000 clones. The sequenced material came from blood buffy coat. Source of these receptors: a woman between 18 and 70 years old with a cervical HPV16 infection that either progressed to CIN3+ or cleared (not recorded which).

Concerning this clone: The read stops 3 residues short of the end of the CDR3; the missing end is completed from the germline J gene. The J gene is TRBJ2-7, the V gene TRBV10-3, with D maybe TRBD2 (6 bases). V was pared by 2 bases and J by 0 bases, with 8 bases between. This CDR3 contains 14 residues. The germline CDR1 and CDR2 sequences are ENHRY and SYGVKD. The CDR3 bases that were read are TGTGCCATCAGTGAGGGGGGGAGCTCCTACGAG. Protein: CAISEGGSSYE. The full CDR3 is CAISEGGSSYEQYF.

Remarks on this clone: The sequenced fragment ends 3 residues before the CDR3 boundary, so the rest is inferred from the germline J gene. Other nucleotide sequences from this sample produce the same CDR3. The chain joins TRBV20-1 to TRBJ2-2; 10 positions match TRBD2. CDR1 is DFQATT, CDR2 SNEGSKA, per germline (reference sequence). This CDR3 is built from 16 residues. J lost 1 base, V lost 0 bases, and 2 bases had no gene match. The DNA read from the CDR3 is TGCAGTGCTAGAGACTGGACTAGCGGGAACACCGGGGAG. Translating it yields CSARDWTSGNTGE. The entire CDR3 sequence reads CSARDWTSGNTGELFF.

As for this clone: The CDR3 end is not reached by the read, which stops 3 residues before it; the germline J gene fills it in. V gene TRBV25-1 combines with J gene TRBJ1-1, with 9 bases that match TRBD1. The CDR3 sequence is 14 residues long. Germline-derived CDR1 and CDR2 are MGHDK and SYGVNS. The ends lost 3 bases at V and 4 bases at J; junction bases unmatched: 3. The CDR3 bases that were read are TGTGCCAGCAGTGAGGGACAGGGAAGCACTGAA. Amino acid sequence: CASSEGQGSTE. The full CDR3 protein reads CASSEGQGSTEAFF.

About this clone: The read ends 3 residues early relative to the CDR3; the germline J gene fills the gap. V is TRBV30 and J is TRBJ1-5; 8 bases agree with TRBD1. The CDR3 length is 13 residues. Trimming removed 4 bases from V and 7 bases from J; junction bases left unmatched: 6. Germline values: CDR1 GTSNPN, CDR2 SVGIG (reference sequence). The chain's CDR3 is CAWTGQGEQPQHF. The CDR3 DNA, read in part, is TGTGCCTGGACCGGACAGGGAGAACAGCCC.

A word on this clone: The read ends 3 residues early relative to the CDR3; the germline J gene fills the gap. The chain links TRBV5-1 to TRBJ2-2, with 7 bases lining up with TRBD1. The J segment lost 4 bases and the V segment lost 4 bases, leaving 7 bases of the junction unmatched. The germline gives CDR1 SGHRS, CDR2 YFSETQ. The CDR3 has 15 amino acids. Incomplete CDR3 DNA: TGCGCCAGCAGCCCCGACAGGGATCGCACCGGGGAG. Its translation: CASSPDRDRTGE. The whole CDR3 sequence is CASSPDRDRTGELFF.

In the case of this clone: The DNA ends 3 residues before the CDR3 does, and the rest of the CDR3 is filled in from the germline J gene. The V call is TRBV7-6, the J call TRBJ1-5; D gene ambiguous. The CDR3 is 15 amino acids. Trimming shortened V by 4 bases and J by 1 base, and 11 bases separated the two germline ends. Germline CDR1 reads SGHVS; CDR2 reads FNYEAQ. CDR3 bases read: TGTGCCAGCAGCTCTCTGACCGGGAGCAATCAGCCC. It yields the protein CASSSLTGSNQP. The CDR3 as a whole reads CASSSLTGSNQPQHF.

Comment on this clone: The read finishes 3 residues shy of the CDR3 end, and the germline J gene is used to complete it. The genes are TRBV6-1 and TRBJ2-6, with D perhaps matching TRBD1 (6 bases). CDR3 length: 16 amino acids. Trimming stripped 1 base from V and 4 bases from J, with 11 bases between. The germline V gene encodes CDR1 MNHNS and CDR2 SASEGT. CDR3 loop: CASSEGTGTGANVLTF. CDR3 bases read: TGTGCCAGCAGTGAAGGAACAGGGACAGGGGCCAACGTC.

About this clone itself: The CDR3 end lies 3 residues beyond the end of the read and is filled in from the germline J gene. The J gene is TRBJ2-1, the V gene TRBV6-1; the match to TRBD2 covers 8 bases. Germline loops: CDR1 MNHNS, CDR2 SASEGT. With V trimmed by 2 bases and J by 4 bases, 4 bases remained unmatched. This CDR3 is 15 amino acids long. The CDR3 loop is CASSEISGGYNEQFF. The part of the CDR3 DNA that was read is TGTGCCAGCAGTGAAATCAGCGGGGGATACAATGAG.

Concerning this clone: The read terminates 3 residues before the CDR3 end, so the remaining end is supplied by the germline J gene. V and J are TRBV5-4 and TRBJ1-1, with 12 bases identical to TRBD1. Germline CDR1 is SGHNT and CDR2 is YYREEE (reference sequence). The CDR3 sequence is 15 residues long. The junction had 5 bases not matched to a gene; V was cut back by 3 bases and J by 5 bases. This chain's CDR3 is CASSWGQGASTEAFF. The DNA read from the CDR3 is TGTGCCAGCAGCTGGGGACAGGGGGCGAGTACTGAA.

To note about this clone: Coverage ceases 3 residues before the CDR3 finishes, and the germline J gene fills in the end. The V call is TRBV11-2, the J call TRBJ2-5, with D perhaps TRBD2 (5 bases). The CDR3 runs 14 residues. In germline, CDR1 is SGHAT, CDR2 FQNNGV. V was trimmed by 4 bases and J by 2 bases, leaving 11 bases between them. Partial CDR3 DNA: TGTGCCAGCAGCTGGCCGGGGATGCAAGAGACC. Translating gives CASSWPGMQET. The full CDR3 is CASSWPGMQETQYF.

About this clone: The read stops 3 residues short of the end of the CDR3; the missing end is completed from the germline J gene. This rearrangement joins TRBV23-1 to TRBJ1-1; possible D gene TRBD1, 5 bases. TRBV23-1 is an open reading frame whose function is uncertain. V dropped 10 bases and J dropped 1 base, with 19 bases sitting between them. There are 15 residues in the CDR3. The CDR3 sequence is CAKQARGTGNTEAFF. The sequenced CDR3 bases are TGCGCCAAACAGGCCCGGGGGACGGGGAACACTGAA.

As concerns this clone: The CDR3 is cut off 3 residues early in the read; its end comes from the germline J gene. The genes are TRBV27 and TRBJ1-2, with 7 nucleotides matching TRBD1. V shed 6 bases and J 2 bases; nucleotides not matched to a gene: 12. This CDR3 has 16 amino acids. Germline CDR1 is MNHEY and CDR2 is SMNVEV (reference sequence). CDR3 sequence: CASSHWGRTGNYGYTF. CDR3 bases read: TGTGCCAGCAGCCACTGGGGCCGGACAGGAAACTATGGC.

A remark on this clone: The read halts 3 residues ahead of the CDR3 end, with the missing end drawn from the germline J gene. J is TRBJ2-3 and V is TRBV20-1; 8 nucleotides agree with TRBD2. Germline CDR1 DFQATT, CDR2 SNEGSKA (reference sequence). The CDR3 contains 15 residues. The trim removed 3 bases at V and 4 bases at J, leaving 9 bases unmatched. This chain's CDR3 is CSARAEAGDADTQYF. The CDR3 DNA, read in part, is TGCAGTGCTAGGGCGGAAGCGGGGGATGCAGATACG.

Notes on this clone: The CDR3 extends 3 residues past the end of the read, so its final part is completed from the germline J gene. The chain combines TRBV19 with TRBJ1-2; 7 bases align to TRBD1. This CDR3 spans 13 amino acids. V was clipped by 7 bases and J by 6 bases; unmatched bases: 8. The germline V gene has CDR1 LNHDA and CDR2 SQIVND (reference sequence). The DNA read from the CDR3 is TGTGCCAGTACCCCAAACAGGGGTCATGGC. Its protein is CASTPNRGHG. The CDR3 as a whole reads CASTPNRGHGYTF.

Comments on this clone: Read sequence stops 3 residues before the CDR3 end, and the germline J gene provides the missing end. The chain has TRBV19 and TRBJ2-1, with D possibly matching TRBD2 (6 bases). This CDR3 region has 12 residues. The V end was cut by 7 bases, the J end by 4 bases, with 8 bases between. Germline loops: CDR1 LNHDA, CDR2 SQIVND (reference sequence). CDR3 DNA, as far as it was read: TGTGCCAGTACCGGGACTTACAATGAG. Its protein is CASTGTYNE. The full-length CDR3 reads as CASTGTYNEQFF.

A note on this clone: The CDR3 extends 3 residues past the end of the read, so its final part is completed from the germline J gene. The rearrangement links TRBV5-4 to TRBJ1-1, with a possible D match to TRBD1 (5 bases). Trimming took 1 base from V and 7 from J, leaving 14 bases between them. This CDR3 region has 14 residues. Per germline, CDR1 SGHNT and CDR2 YYREEE (reference sequence). The CDR3 sequence: CASSLWNMRGEAFF. CDR3 DNA, as far as it was read: TGTGCCAGCAGCTTGTGGAACATGAGGGGTGAA.

With regard to this clone: The read terminates 3 residues ahead of where the CDR3 ends, so the germline J gene completes it. The V gene is TRBV20-1, the J gene TRBJ2-1; D is possibly TRBD2 (6 bases). Germline values: CDR1 DFQATT, CDR2 SNEGSKA (reference sequence). Trimming took off 0 bases at V and 3 bases at J, with 9 bases between the two ends. CDR3 length: 14 amino acids. Here the CDR3 reads CSARERGSYNEQFF. The CDR3 DNA, read in part, is TGCAGTGCTAGAGAGCGGGGAAGCTACAATGAG.

In regard to this clone: The CDR3 end is not reached by the read, which stops 3 residues before it; the germline J gene fills it in. The chain links TRBV5-5 to TRBJ1-4; D may be TRBD1 (5 bases). This CDR3 has 15 residues. V shed 5 bases and J shed 5 bases, with 16 bases lying between them. The germline V gene has CDR1 SGHKS and CDR2 YYEKEE (reference sequence). The CDR3 loop reads CASSPAAGPNEKLFF. The CDR3 bases that were read are TGTGCCAGCAGTCCAGCCGCGGGGCCGAATGAAAAA.

In the case of this clone: The read halts 3 residues ahead of the CDR3 end, with the missing end drawn from the germline J gene. The chain couples TRBV24-1 to TRBJ1-4, with TRBD1 matching 7 bases. The germline V gene has CDR1 KGHDR and CDR2 SFDVKD. There are 12 residues in the CDR3. The trim removed 9 bases at V and 4 bases at J, leaving 1 base unmatched. The covered CDR3 bases are TGTGCCACCGGACAGGATAATGAAAAA. Its translation is CATGQDNEK. The CDR3 in full is CATGQDNEKLFF.

Details on this clone: The read terminates 3 residues ahead of where the CDR3 ends, so the germline J gene completes it. The chain has TRBV11-2 and TRBJ1-2; possible D gene TRBD1, 5 bases. This CDR3 comprises 13 residues. Germline-derived CDR1 and CDR2 are SGHAT and FQNNGV. CDR3 region: CASSLQQGRGYTF. The CDR3 DNA, read in part, is TGTGCCAGCAGCTTACAGCAGGGTCGGGGC. Full variable domain (missing parts from reference TRBV11-2 and TRBJ1-2): EAGVAQSPRYKIIEKRQSVAFWCNPISGHATLYWYQQILGQGPKLLIQFQNNGVVDDSQLPKDRFSAERLKGVDSTLKIQPAKLEDSAVYLCASSLQQGRGYTFGSGTRLTVV.

As concerns this clone: The sequence runs out 3 residues before the end of the CDR3; the remainder is reconstructed from the germline J gene. The chain carries TRBV27 and TRBJ2-7; D remains ambiguous. V lost 3 bases to trimming and J lost 1 base, with 16 bases between them. Germline V CDR1 and CDR2: MNHEY, SMNVEV (reference sequence). This CDR3 contains 16 residues. The chain's CDR3 is CASSLSLQAASYEQYF. The DNA read from the CDR3 is TGTGCCAGCAGTTTGTCACTTCAGGCTGCTTCCTACGAG.

Concerning this clone: The read ends 3 residues before the CDR3 terminus; that terminus is restored from the germline J gene. V is TRBV2 and J is TRBJ2-2, with 8 positions matching TRBD1. V lost 4 bases, J lost 7 bases, and 5 bases stayed unmatched. Germline V CDR1 and CDR2: SNHLY, FYNNEI. The CDR3 has 14 amino acids. CDR3 in amino acids: CASSVGQGGGELFF. Partial CDR3 DNA: TGTGCCAGCAGTGTCGGACAGGGCGGCGGGGAG.

With regard to this clone: The read stops 3 residues short of the end of the CDR3; the missing end is completed from the germline J gene. The chain uses TRBV4-1 and TRBJ1-4, with unresolved D. With 0 bases removed from V and 6 bases from J, the gap between germline ends came to 17 bases. Germline V lookup: CDR1 MGHRA, CDR2 YSYEKL. This CDR3 spans 17 amino acids. The CDR3 reads CASSQDTPRTGYEKLFF. The sequenced CDR3 bases are TGCGCCAGCAGCCAAGATACCCCCAGGACGGGGTATGAAAAA.

As regards this clone: The read comes to an end 3 residues before the CDR3 does, leaving the germline J gene to fill in the end. V usage is TRBV7-9 and J usage is TRBJ1-1, with D unresolved. Germline loops: CDR1 SEHNR, CDR2 FQNEAQ (reference sequence). Trimming shortened V by 8 bases and J by 4 bases, and 11 bases separated the two germline ends. CDR3 length: 12 amino acids. The sequenced part of the CDR3 DNA is TGTGCCAGCGTCCGGGGTGGCACTGAA. Translating gives CASVRGGTE. The CDR3 reads in full as CASVRGGTEAFF.

In the case of this clone: The read ends 3 residues early relative to the CDR3; the germline J gene fills the gap. This sequence joins TRBV6-1 and TRBJ1-4; TRBD1 is a possible D gene (5 bases). The CDR3 length is 15 residues. Trimming stripped 6 bases from V and 5 bases from J, with 16 bases between. Germline CDR1 reads MNHNS; CDR2 reads SASEGT. The CDR3 loop reads CASRERSGGNEKLFF. The CDR3 DNA, read in part, is TGTGCCAGCAGGGAAAGGTCCGGGGGGAATGAAAAA.

As concerns this clone: The read stops 3 residues short of the end of the CDR3; the missing end is completed from the germline J gene. The gene calls are TRBV12-3 or TRBV12-4 and TRBJ2-1, with D hard to call. This CDR3 comprises 14 residues. Trimming took off 6 bases at V and 0 bases at J, with 9 bases between the two ends. The CDR3 bases that were read are TGTGCCAGCAGAGGTCATTACTCCTACAATGAG. It specifies CASRGHYSYNE. The entire CDR3 protein reads CASRGHYSYNEQFF.

Notes on this clone: The read comes to an end 3 residues before the CDR3 does, leaving the germline J gene to fill in the end. The J gene is TRBJ1-1, the V gene TRBV2, with D maybe TRBD1 (6 bases). The CDR3 totals 13 residues. Trimming took 10 bases from V and 1 from J, leaving 13 bases between them. CDR1 is SNHLY and CDR2 is FYNNEI in the germline V gene. Incomplete CDR3 DNA: TGTGCCACCTCAGGACAGACGAACACTGAA. Amino acid sequence: CATSGQTNTE. The CDR3, in full, reads CATSGQTNTEAFF.

A note on this clone: The read ends 3 residues early relative to the CDR3; the germline J gene fills the gap. The rearrangement joins TRBV20-1 to TRBJ2-3, with 10 bases lining up with TRBD2. The length of the CDR3 is 16 residues. Per germline, CDR1 DFQATT and CDR2 SNEGSKA (reference sequence). The ends lost 1 base at V and 6 bases at J; junction bases unmatched: 10. The DNA read from the CDR3 is TGCAGTGCTAGAGCCGTTAGCGGGGGGCCCACGGATACG. Residues: CSARAVSGGPTDT. Given in full, the CDR3 is CSARAVSGGPTDTQYF.

CDR3 DNA (partial): TGTGCCATCAGAAGTCTAGCGGGGGGAGGGTCTGGGGCCAACGTC. Translated: CAIRSLAGGGSGANV. The entire CDR3 is CAIRSLAGGGSGANVLTF. The V call is TRBV10-3, the J call TRBJ2-6; 11 bases are a match to TRBD2. The missing CDR3 end, 3 residues past where the read stops, is filled in from the germline J gene. Germline CDR1 reads ENHRY; CDR2 reads SYGVKD. After removal of 6 bases from V and 1 base from J, the junction contained 8 bases not matched to a gene. The CDR3 contains 18 residues.

About this clone: The read halts 3 residues ahead of the CDR3 end, with the missing end drawn from the germline J gene. The chain has TRBV15 and TRBJ1-5, with D unresolved. The CDR3 extends over 14 amino acids. Per the germline V gene, CDR1 is LNHNV and CDR2 is YYDKDF (reference sequence). With 1 base removed from V and 7 bases from J, the gap between germline ends came to 11 bases. The CDR3 region is CATSRVGFAQPQHF. The DNA read from the CDR3 is TGTGCCACCAGCAGAGTAGGGTTCGCACAGCCC.